This T cell receptor (beta chain) was retrieved from a study of shared clonotypes between healthy human individuals. This CDR3 region has 13 residues. V was clipped by 5 bases and J by 4 bases; unmatched bases: 7. Germline CDR1 is GTSNPN and CDR2 is SVGIG (reference sequence). Healthy HIV-negative adults without recent acute infections or vaccinations served as donors. This table comes from immunoSEQ multiplex PCR, and its TCRdb copy is limited to in-frame clones, with some not included. The sample has about 600,000 clones, roughly 97% seen once; the top ten hold around 0.06%. The V call is TRBV30, the J call TRBJ1-1; TRBD1 agrees at 7 bases. This TCR was recovered from a woman in her twenties or thirties in good health. Input material: naive CD4+ T cells sorted from blood. The subset was: CD45RA+ positively selected. The CDR3 sequence: CAWETGDGTEAFF. The CDR3 coding sequence is TGTGCCTGGGAAACAGGGGATGGCACTGAAGCTTTCTTT.